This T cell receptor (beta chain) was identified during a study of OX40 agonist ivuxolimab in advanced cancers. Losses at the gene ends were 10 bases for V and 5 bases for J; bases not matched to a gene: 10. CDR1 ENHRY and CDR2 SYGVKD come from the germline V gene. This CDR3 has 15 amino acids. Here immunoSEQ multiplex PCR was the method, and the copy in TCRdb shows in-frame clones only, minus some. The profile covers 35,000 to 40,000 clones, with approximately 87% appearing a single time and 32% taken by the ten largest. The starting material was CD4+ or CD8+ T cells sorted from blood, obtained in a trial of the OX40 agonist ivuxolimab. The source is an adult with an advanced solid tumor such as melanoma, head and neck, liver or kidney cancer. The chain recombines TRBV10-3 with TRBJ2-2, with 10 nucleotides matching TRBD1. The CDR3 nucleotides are TGTGCCACCAGCTCCGGACAGGGGGGAACCGGGGAGCTGTTTTTT. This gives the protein CATSSGQGGTGELFF.